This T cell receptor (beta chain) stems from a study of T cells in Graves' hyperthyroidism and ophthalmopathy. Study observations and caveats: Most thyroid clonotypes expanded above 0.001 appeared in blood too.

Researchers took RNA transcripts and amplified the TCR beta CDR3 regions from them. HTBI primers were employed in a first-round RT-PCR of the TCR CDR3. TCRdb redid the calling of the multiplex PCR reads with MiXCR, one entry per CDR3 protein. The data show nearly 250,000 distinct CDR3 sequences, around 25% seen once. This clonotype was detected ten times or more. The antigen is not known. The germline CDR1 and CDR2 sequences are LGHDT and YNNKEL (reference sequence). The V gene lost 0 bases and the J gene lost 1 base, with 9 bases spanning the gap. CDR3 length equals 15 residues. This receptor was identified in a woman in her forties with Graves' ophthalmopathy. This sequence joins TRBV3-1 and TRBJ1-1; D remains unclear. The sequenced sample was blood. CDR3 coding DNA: TGTGCCAGCAGCCAAGATTGGCAGCCGAACACTGAAGCTTTCTTT. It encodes CASSQDWQPNTEAFF.